This entry lists 4 T cell receptor beta chains sequenced from one sample in a study of shared clonotypes between healthy human individuals. The protocol was immunoSEQ multiplex PCR, while the TCRdb copy is restricted to in-frame clones and leaves out a portion. This table has some 1 million clones, about 77% appearing once. Sequenced material: memory CD4+ T cells sorted from blood. Stated subset: CD45RA-negative fraction. These receptors were obtained from a man aged 18 to 30 in good health.

The rearrangement uses TRBV19 and TRBJ2-7, with D hard to call. Deletions cut 4 bases from V and 6 bases from J, with 13 bases between. From germline, CDR1 is LNHDA and CDR2 SQIVND (reference sequence). The CDR3 has 13 residues. The CDR3 spells CASSTQVLGEQYF. In DNA form, the CDR3 reads TGTGCCAGTAGTACCCAGGTCCTGGGCGAGCAGTACTTC.

The chain employs TRBV6-5 and TRBJ2-7, with D possibly being TRBD2 (6 bases). Trimming cost V 6 bases and J 5 bases, with 20 bases left between them. CDR3 length equals 15 residues. Germline V gene data show CDR1 as MNHEY and CDR2 as SVGAGI. CDR3 region: CASRPPRAGNHEQYF. The CDR3 nucleotides read TGTGCCAGCAGACCCCCAAGGGCGGGAAACCACGAGCAGTACTTC.

For the CDR3, the DNA is TGCGCCAGCAGTGGGACTAGCGGCGCAGATACGCAGTATTTT. The encoded protein is CASSGTSGADTQYF. The V and J genes are TRBV10-1 and TRBJ2-3; 10 bases are a match to TRBD2. Germline values: CDR1 WNHNN, CDR2 SYGVQD (reference sequence). The J segment lost 4 bases and the V segment lost 4 bases, leaving 2 bases of the junction unmatched. This CDR3 has 14 amino acids.

The chain combines TRBV11-2 with TRBJ2-1, with 8 bases that match TRBD1. The CDR3 is made up of 17 amino acids. The germline CDR1 and CDR2 sequences are SGHAT and FQNNGV. V dropped 3 bases and J dropped 2; count of bases not matched to a gene: 9. CDR3 loop: CASSLGVKTGAYNEQFF. The CDR3 DNA reads as TGTGCCAGCAGCTTGGGGGTTAAGACAGGGGCCTACAATGAGCAGTTCTTC. The entire variable domain, with the rest obtained from reference TRBV11-2 and TRBJ2-1, is as follows: EAGVAQSPRYKIIEKRQSVAFWCNPISGHATLYWYQQILGQGPKLLIQFQNNGVVDDSQLPKDRFSAERLKGVDSTLKIQPAKLEDSAVYLCASSLGVKTGAYNEQFFGPGTRLTVL.